The 15 T cell receptor beta chains presented below share a single source sample, sequenced in a study of patients with pleural tuberculosis. TCRdb reanalysed the reads using MiXCR and keeps one entry per CDR3 protein. The table shows about 50,000 distinct CDR3 sequences, with 6% to 8% occurring only once. Receptors originate from a human donor with pleural tuberculosis.

This clonotype was recorded many times. The chain links TRBV28 to TRBJ2-6; the D is unclear. The CDR3 is 15 residues long. The V end lost 3 bases, the J end lost 0 bases, and 6 bases lay between the germline ends. Germline V gives CDR1 MDHEN, CDR2 SYDVKM. CDR3 loop: CASSFQSSGANVLTF. The CDR3 DNA reads TGTGCCAGCAGTTTTCAGAGCTCTGGGGCCAACGTCCTGACTTTC.

Worth noting for this clonotype: A much bigger clone sits one base away, suggesting this may be a read error. The chain combines TRBV28 with TRBJ2-5; weak D call: TRBD1 (5 bases). Germline lookup yields CDR1 MDHEN and CDR2 SYDVKM. The CDR3 contains 13 residues. For the CDR3, the DNA is TGTGCCAGCAGTTCCCGACAGACAGAGACCCAGCACTTC. It yields the protein CASSSRQTETQHF.

There are many counts of this clonotype. The rearrangement uses TRBV15 and TRBJ1-5, with D maybe TRBD1 (5 bases). The germline V gene encodes CDR1 LNHNV and CDR2 YYDKDF (reference sequence). Trimming left V 5 bases short and J 6 bases short, with 14 bases between. The CDR3 sequence is 14 residues long. CDR3 protein: CATSGGKVGQPQHF. CDR3 in DNA: TGTGCCACCAGCGGGGGGAAAGTTGGTCAGCCCCAGCATTTT.

This clonotype was detected many times. V is TRBV4-1 and J is TRBJ1-3; 8 nucleotides align to TRBD1. The CDR3 extends over 14 amino acids. The V segment lost 5 bases and the J segment 4 bases; nucleotides outside the gene matches: 4. CDR1 and CDR2 (germline): MGHRA, YSYEKL. CDR3 DNA: TGCGCCAGCAGCTCACGACAGGGGGGAAACACCATATATTTT. Translating gives CASSSRQGGNTIYF.

This clonotype was detected ten times or more. The rearrangement links TRBV10-3 to TRBJ1-1; D is possibly TRBD1 (6 bases). In germline, CDR1 is ENHRY, CDR2 SYGVKD. The CDR3 length is 16 residues. Trimming removed 4 bases at V and 4 bases at J, with 19 bases between. This CDR3 reads CAISGNRGGMVTEAFF. The CDR3 DNA is TGTGCCATCAGTGGAAACCGAGGGGGGATGGTCACTGAAGCTTTCTTT.

This clonotype turned up a few times. The chain couples TRBV25-1 to TRBJ2-7; 7 bases fit TRBD1. This CDR3 has 16 amino acids. J was trimmed by 0 bases and V by 7 bases; bases with no gene match: 12. The V gene's germline CDR1 is MGHDK and CDR2 SYGVNS. Here the CDR3 DNA reads TGTGCCAGCATACCCCTAGGGCAGGGGGTCTCCTACGAGCAGTACTTC. Translated, it gives CASIPLGQGVSYEQYF.

This clonotype was recorded at least ten times. V gene TRBV19 combines with J gene TRBJ1-5; D gene unclear. Trimming shortened V by 5 bases and J by 5 bases, and 10 bases separated the two germline ends. Germline V gene data show CDR1 as LNHDA and CDR2 as SQIVND (reference sequence). The CDR3 consists of 13 residues. DNA of the CDR3: TGTGCCAGTAGTTCTTTCGGGGATCAGCCCCAGCATTTT. Its protein is CASSSFGDQPQHF.

This clonotype has just a few counts. The J gene is TRBJ2-5, the V gene TRBV10-3; no firm D call. The CDR3 length is 13 residues. Germline V gene lookup returns CDR1 ENHRY and CDR2 SYGVKD. The V end lost 11 bases, the J end lost 1 base, and 14 bases lay between the germline ends. The DNA of the CDR3 is TGTGCCGGAAAGGCTAGTCTCCAAGAGACCCAGTACTTC. Protein product: CAGKASLQETQYF.

The sample holds many counts of this clonotype. The chain has TRBV24-1 and TRBJ1-1, with a possible D match to TRBD1 (5 bases). Trimming took off 7 bases at V and 2 bases at J, with 13 bases between the two ends. The CDR3 has 14 amino acids. From germline, CDR1 is KGHDR and CDR2 SFDVKD. CDR3 DNA: TGTGCCACCAGAGATCACGACAGCAACACTGAAGCTTTCTTT. Protein product: CATRDHDSNTEAFF.

This clonotype was seen many times. The rearrangement uses TRBV19 and TRBJ2-3, with 7 bases aligning to TRBD2. The V gene end was trimmed by 6 bases and the J gene end by 7 bases; junction bases not matched to a gene: 13. Germline lookup yields CDR1 LNHDA and CDR2 SQIVND (reference sequence). This CDR3 contains 15 residues. CDR3 in DNA: TGTGCCAGTAGCCGTGGCGGGAGTCGAGAATATACGCAGTATTTT. Translation gives CASSRGGSREYTQYF.

The chain recombines TRBV12-5 with TRBJ1-1, with unresolved D. Germline V gene data show CDR1 as LGHNT and CDR2 as FRNRAP. Between the trimmed V and J ends, which lost 1 base and 13 bases, there was a span of 10 bases. This CDR3 is 11 amino acids long. The DNA for the CDR3 is TGTGCTAGTGGTTTGGAAACCAGAGTTTTCTTT. Protein product: CASGLETRVFF.

This clonotype was observed at least ten times. The V gene is TRBV20-1, the J gene TRBJ2-3; D is unresolved. The CDR3 is 16 residues long. Germline V gives CDR1 DFQATT, CDR2 SNEGSKA (reference sequence). Deletions cut 0 bases from V and 0 bases from J, with 13 bases between. CDR3 nucleotide sequence: TGCAGTGCTAGAGATTCCCACCGAACTAGCACAGATACGCAGTATTTT. It is translated as CSARDSHRTSTDTQYF.

This clonotype was picked up many times. The chain employs TRBV27 and TRBJ2-7; D may correspond to TRBD1 or TRBD2 (5 bases each). Trimming pared 5 bases from V and 1 base from J, leaving 15 bases between. The length of the CDR3 is 15 residues. CDR1 and CDR2 from the germline V gene are MNHEY and SMNVEV (reference sequence). CDR3 nucleotide sequence: TGTGCCAGCAGTCGTATGGGACGACCATCCTACGAGCAGTACTTC. It encodes CASSRMGRPSYEQYF.

This clonotype was seen many times. The chain joins TRBV20-1 to TRBJ2-1; 8 nucleotides agree with TRBD1. This CDR3 is built from 16 residues. V trimming: 5 bases; J trimming: 2 bases; junction bases outside the gene matches: 11. CDR1 is DFQATT and CDR2 is SNEGSKA in the germline V gene (reference sequence). Written as DNA, the CDR3 is TGCAGTGCTGACTCGAAGACAGGGGCCACCTACAATGAGCAGTTCTTC. Translating gives CSADSKTGATYNEQFF.

Comments on this clonotype: A much bigger clone sits one base away, suggesting this may be a read error. This sequence joins TRBV11-1 and TRBJ2-2; possibly TRBD2 for D (6 bases). The CDR3 has 15 amino acids. CDR1 and CDR2 (germline): SGHAT, FQDESV (reference sequence). The CDR3 DNA reads TGTGCCAGCAGCCTACTACGGACGAACACCGGGGGGCTGTTTTTT. Encoded protein: CASSLLRTNTGGLFF.